This is a list of T cell receptor beta chains from one sample in a study of control samples from healthy donors and cancer patients. Profiled with immunoSEQ multiplex PCR; TCRdb holds only in-frame clones, not every one. The sample lists 65,000 to 80,000 clones, around 90% occurring once. Sample: PBMCs. The receptor source for this set is an older woman with head and neck cancer. Both conserved end residues are part of each CDR3. The order of the fields is V gene, J gene, D gene, CDR3 protein, CDR3 DNA. The D gene is left open where the match is weak.

TRBV19,TRBJ2-6,NA,CASSPGTNSGANVLTF,TGTGCCAGTAGTCCGGGCACAAACTCTGGGGCCAACGTCCTGACTTTC
TRBV5-1,TRBJ1-4,NA,CASSLEPMGNEKLFF,TGCGCCAGCAGCTTGGAACCGATGGGGAATGAAAAACTGTTTTTT
TRBV2,TRBJ1-3,TRBD1,CASSLGQGAYSGNTIYF,TGTGCCAGCAGCCTGGGACAGGGGGCCTACTCTGGAAACACCATATATTTT
TRBV7-9,TRBJ2-7,TRBD2,CASSLGLAGAYEQYF,TGTGCCAGCAGCTTAGGACTAGCGGGAGCCTACGAGCAGTACTTC
TRBV5-5,TRBJ2-7,NA,CASSLGVNEQYF,TGTGCCAGCAGCTTGGGGGTTAACGAGCAGTACTTC
TRBV25-1,TRBJ1-2,TRBD1,CASRGQGTYGYTF,TGTGCCAGCAGGGGACAGGGTACCTATGGCTACACCTTC
TRBV11-2,TRBJ2-7,NA,CASSLAGSRGIGTYEQYF,TGTGCCAGCAGCTTAGCAGGGAGCCGAGGGATCGGGACCTACGAGCAGTACTTC
TRBV25-1,TRBJ2-7,NA,CASLGTYEQYF,TGTGCCAGCCTTGGCACCTACGAGCAGTACTTC
TRBV15,TRBJ2-4,TRBD1,CATRTDRGQYF,TGTGCCACCAGGACCGACAGGGGGCAGTACTTC
TRBV28,TRBJ1-2,NA,CASSPRFTYGYTF,TGTGCCAGCAGCCCACGGTTCACCTATGGCTACACCTTC
TRBV10-3,TRBJ1-2,NA,CAISESIGQGPGYTF,TGTGCCATCAGTGAGTCGATAGGCCAGGGGCCGGGCTACACCTTC
TRBV16,TRBJ2-2,NA,CASSQSPTGNTGELFF,TGTGCCAGCAGCCAATCACCGACAGGCAACACCGGGGAGCTGTTTTTT
TRBV5-6,TRBJ1-2,TRBD1,CASSSDRAGANYGYTF,TGTGCCAGCAGCTCGGACAGGGCGGGAGCTAACTATGGCTACACCTTC
TRBV5-1,TRBJ2-1,TRBD2,CASGSGNQKEQFF,TGCGCCAGCGGTAGCGGGAACCAAAAAGAGCAGTTCTTC